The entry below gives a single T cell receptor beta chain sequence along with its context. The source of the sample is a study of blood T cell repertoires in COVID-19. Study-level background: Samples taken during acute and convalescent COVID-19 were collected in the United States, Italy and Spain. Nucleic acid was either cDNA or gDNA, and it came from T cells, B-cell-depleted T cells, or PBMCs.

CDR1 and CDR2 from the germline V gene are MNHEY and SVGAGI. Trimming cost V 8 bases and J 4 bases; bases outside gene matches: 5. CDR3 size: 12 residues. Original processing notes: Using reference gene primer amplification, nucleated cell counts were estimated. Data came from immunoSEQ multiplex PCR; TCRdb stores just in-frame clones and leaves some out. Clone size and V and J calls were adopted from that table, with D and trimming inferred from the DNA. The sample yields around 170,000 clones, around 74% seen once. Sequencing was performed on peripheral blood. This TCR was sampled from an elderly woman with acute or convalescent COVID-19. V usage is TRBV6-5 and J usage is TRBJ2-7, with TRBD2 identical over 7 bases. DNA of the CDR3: TGTGCCAGCGTGGGGGAGGGGTACGAGCAGTACTTC. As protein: CASVGEGYEQYF.